This T cell receptor beta chain was captured by sequencing in a study of cytomegalovirus exposure and HLA in healthy donors. PCR amplification relied on 60 Vbeta primers (plus 13 Jbeta primers). The assay was immunoSEQ multiplex PCR, and TCRdb's table has in-frame clones only and misses some. The profile shows some 190,000 clones, roughly 80% of them singletons. This TCR was sampled from a man between 40 and 49 years old in good health and CMV-seronegative. Specimen: PBMCs.

CDR3 in DNA: TGTGCCAGCAGCTACGAGGGACTGGGGGGCTATGGCTACACCTTC. This translates into CASSYEGLGGYGYTF. The V gene is TRBV7-9, the J gene TRBJ1-2; D perhaps matches TRBD1 (5 bases). CDR1 is SEHNR and CDR2 is FQNEAQ in the germline V gene (reference sequence). Trimming cost V 4 bases and J 4 bases, with 16 bases left between them. The CDR3 contains 15 residues.